This entry concerns a single TCR beta chain. Antigen: not known. Primers used in a second PCR of roughly 6 to 11 cycles were a sample-barcoded 5' primer and a J-beta primer mix. Every sample gave at least 3 million paired-end reads containing CDR3. Each CDR3 protein gets one entry after TCRdb re-called the 5' RACE reads with MiXCR. The sample comprises roughly 1,800,000 distinct CDR3 sequences, around half of which are singletons, and over 2% rests with the top ten. The sample belongs to a study of blood T cells in healthy people across ages. Study in general: Using template switching, researchers captured about one barcoded beta molecule for each two T cells.

Findings of the study overall: Unsorted PBMCs prevented conclusive naive versus antigen-experienced comparison. For the donors, CMV status was unknown and possibly confounded expanded clonotype changes.

Germline CDR1 is SGHTA and CDR2 is FQGTGA. V shed 5 bases and J shed 6 bases, with 10 bases lying between them. The CDR3 has 13 amino acids. This chain links TRBV7-3 with TRBJ2-2, with D unresolved. The receptor was isolated from a middle-aged woman in good health. Specimen: blood. CDR3 sequence: CASSTNWAGELFF. CDR3 coding DNA: TGTGCCAGCAGCACAAATTGGGCCGGGGAGCTGTTTTTT. Full variable domain (missing parts from reference TRBV7-3 and TRBJ2-2): GAGVSQTPSNKVTEKGKYVELRCDPISGHTALYWYRQSLGQGPEFLIYFQGTGAADDSGLPNDRFFAVRPEGSVSTLKIQRTERGDSAVYLCASSTNWAGELFFGEGSRLTVL.